Each of the 4 T cell receptor beta chains below was sequenced from the same sample in a study of blood T cell repertoires in COVID-19. Some clones are missing from TCRdb's copy, which holds only in-frame ones; the method was immunoSEQ multiplex PCR. The table has approximately 300,000 clones, about 90% seen once; the top ten hold about 1%. The sequenced sample was peripheral blood. The receptors come from a woman aged 40 to 55 with COVID-19, enrolled during active disease.

The rearrangement joins TRBV7-2 to TRBJ2-7; TRBD2 matches at 9 bases. With 3 bases clipped from V and 3 bases from J, the junction kept 6 bases outside the gene matches. The CDR3 extends over 15 amino acids. CDR1 and CDR2 from the germline V gene are SGHTA and FQGNSA. CDR3 DNA: TGTGCCAGCAGCTTGACGGCTAGCGGGAACTACGAGCAGTACTTC. Amino acid sequence: CASSLTASGNYEQYF.

V is TRBV30 and J is TRBJ2-3, with 7 bases that match TRBD2. Trimming cost V 5 bases and J 3 bases; bases outside gene matches: 8. The CDR3 runs 14 residues. Germline V gene sequence: CDR1 GTSNPN, CDR2 SVGIG (reference sequence). As DNA, the CDR3 is TGTGCCTGGGGGCGGGAGACGAGGACAGATACGCAGTATTTT. Amino acid sequence: CAWGRETRTDTQYF.

The CDR3 reads CALHGGVPNYGYTF. As DNA, the CDR3 is TGTGCCTTACACGGGGGGGTCCCTAACTATGGCTACACCTTC. This chain links TRBV30 with TRBJ1-2, with D maybe TRBD1 (5 bases). V lost 7 bases and J 0 bases, leaving 15 bases between the germline ends. The germline gives CDR1 GTSNPN, CDR2 SVGIG (reference sequence). The CDR3 is 14 residues long.

The CDR3 sequence is CASNTRVFRYEQYF. CDR3 coding DNA: TGTGCCAGCAACACCAGGGTTTTTCGCTACGAGCAGTACTTC. This chain connects TRBV28 to TRBJ2-7; maybe TRBD1 (5 bases). CDR3 length: 14 amino acids. CDR1 is MDHEN, CDR2 SYDVKM, per germline. The germline V and J ends were trimmed by 7 bases and 3 bases, with 16 bases remaining between them.